The rows below give T cell receptor beta chains drawn from one sample of a study of blood T cell repertoires in COVID-19. Libraries were prepared by immunoSEQ multiplex PCR; TCRdb keeps only in-frame clonotypes and omits some of them. The table records just over 45,000 clones, approximately 87% of them present only once. The sequenced sample was peripheral blood. The receptor set was obtained from a human donor in a cohort sampled during active COVID-19. CDR3s include the opening cysteine and the closing phenylalanine or tryptophan. A D gene is named only where the DNA matches it firmly. Size is stated for part of the rows, as once, few or many counts, or as a class when the clone is expanded.

>-|TRBV5-6|TRBJ1-3|-
TGTGCCAGCAGCTTACGGACAGCTTTTTGGAACACCATATATTTT
CASSLRTAFWNTIYF
>-|TRBV7-3|TRBJ2-3|-
TGTGCCAGCAGCCCCTGGGGGGGCACAGATACGCAGTATTTT
CASSPWGGTDTQYF
>-|TRBV23-1|TRBJ2-2|once
TGCGCCAGCAGTCACGGCAGGGGCTGTGAGAACACCGGGGAGCTGTTTTTT
CASSHGRGCENTGELFF
>TRBD1|TRBV9|TRBJ2-3|once
TGTGCCAGCAGCCCAAAGGGACAGGGGGTAGATACGCAGTATTTT
CASSPKGQGVDTQYF
>-|TRBV6-4|TRBJ2-4|-
TGTGCCAGCAGTGACGGCGGGGGCATAGCCAAAAACATTCAGTACTTC
CASSDGGGIAKNIQYF
>TRBD1|TRBV7-3|TRBJ2-7|-
TGTGCCAGCAGCTTATCTTCAGGGGGCGAGCAGTACTTC
CASSLSSGGEQYF
>TRBD2|TRBV4-1|TRBJ2-7|-
TGCGCCAGCAGCCCACCTAGGCGGGAGGGCCACAACGAGCAGTACTTC
CASSPPRREGHNEQYF
>TRBD1|TRBV9|TRBJ1-2|-
TGTGCCAGCAGCGCATACCGACAGGGCAGTAACTATGGCTACACCTTC
CASSAYRQGSNYGYTF
>TRBD1|TRBV28|TRBJ2-3|-
TGTGCCAGCAGTTTGACAGGGGCGGGAGATACGCAGTATTTT
CASSLTGAGDTQYF
>TRBD1|TRBV15|TRBJ2-5|-
TGTGCCACCAGCAGAGATCACAGGGGAGAGACCCAGTACTTC
CATSRDHRGETQYF
>TRBD1|TRBV28|TRBJ1-4|-
TGTGCCAGCAGTTCCGGGACAGAGAATGAAAAACTGTTTTTT
CASSSGTENEKLFF
>TRBD1|TRBV18|TRBJ1-2|-
TGTGCCAGCTCACCAGGCCAGGGGGCGTATGGCTACACCTTC
CASSPGQGAYGYTF
>TRBD1|TRBV5-5|TRBJ1-6|-
TGTGCCAGCAGCACCCGGACAGGGGATAATTCACCCCTCCACTTT
CASSTRTGDNSPLHF
>TRBD1|TRBV5-1|TRBJ1-4|-
TGCGCCAGCAGCTTGGGACAGGGGCCCTCTAATGAAAAACTGTTTTTT
CASSLGQGPSNEKLFF
>TRBD2|TRBV28|TRBJ2-1|-
TGTGCCAGCAGTCCCGGGACTAGCGTCCTAGGCTCCTACAATGAGCAGTTCTTC
CASSPGTSVLGSYNEQFF
>-|TRBV9|TRBJ1-2|-
TGTGCCAGCAGCGTAGGACCAGAAGAGGGCTATGGCTACACCTTC
CASSVGPEEGYGYTF
>TRBD2|TRBV4-3|TRBJ2-1|-
TGCGCCAGCAGCCAAGAGACCGGGACTAGCGGTTACAATGAGCAGTTCTTC
CASSQETGTSGYNEQFF
>TRBD2|TRBV7-2|TRBJ2-3|-
TGTGCCAGCAGCCTCGCCGGGGCTAGCGGAGGCACAGATACGCAGTATTTT
CASSLAGASGGTDTQYF
>TRBD2|TRBV12-3/TRBV12-4|TRBJ2-5|-
TGTGCCAGCAGTGAGGGACTACAAGAGACCCAGTACTTC
CASSEGLQETQYF
>-|TRBV13|TRBJ2-1|once
TGTGCCAGCAGCCCCCCCAGAGGATCCCCCTCCTACAATGAGCAGTTCTTC
CASSPPRGSPSYNEQFF
>-|TRBV5-1|TRBJ2-7|-
TGCGCCAGCAGCTCTGGAGGGCTAGAGAACGAGCAGTACTTC
CASSSGGLENEQYF
>-|TRBV5-1|TRBJ2-3|-
TGCGCCAGCAGCTTGGGCGGAAAAGGCACAGATACGCAGTATTTT
CASSLGGKGTDTQYF
>-|TRBV6-6|TRBJ1-1|-
TGTGCCAGCAGAACGACAAACACTGAAGCTTTCTTT
CASRTTNTEAFF
>-|TRBV5-6|TRBJ2-2|-
TGTGCCAGCAGCGTGAGGCTCCCCGGGGAGCTGTTTTTT
CASSVRLPGELFF
>TRBD1|TRBV10-3|TRBJ2-1|-
TGTGCCATCAGTGAGTCGATGGGACAGAAAGACAATGAGCAGTTCTTC
CAISESMGQKDNEQFF
>TRBD1|TRBV25-1|TRBJ1-3|once
TGTGCCAGCAGTGAGTCAAGGGGGCTCCCTGGAAACACCATATATTTT
CASSESRGLPGNTIYF
>TRBD1|TRBV27|TRBJ1-5|-
TGTGCCAGCAGACCCGGGACAGGGGAGACCAGCAATCAGCCCCAGCATTTT
CASRPGTGETSNQPQHF
>TRBD2|TRBV29-1|TRBJ2-7|-
TGCAGCGCGCGCGGACTAGCGGGGAGCTACGAGCAGTACTTC
CSARGLAGSYEQYF
>TRBD1|TRBV11-2|TRBJ2-7|few
TGTGCCAGCAGCTCAGGGACAGGCTACGAGCAGTACTTC
CASSSGTGYEQYF
>-|TRBV4-1|TRBJ2-1|-
TGCGCCAGCAGCCAAGACGGACTGGGCTCCTACAATGAGCAGTTCTTC
CASSQDGLGSYNEQFF
>-|TRBV7-9|TRBJ2-7|-
TGTGCCAGCAGCCGACAGTCCGCGGACGAGCAGTACTTC
CASSRQSADEQYF
>-|TRBV19|TRBJ1-1|-
TGTGCCAGTAGCTTCGGGACATGGGCTAATGAAGCTTTCTTT
CASSFGTWANEAFF
>-|TRBV11-2|TRBJ2-7|-
TGTGCCAGCAGGCTCCCGGGGAAGGGTGGCTACGAGCAGTACTTC
CASRLPGKGGYEQYF
>-|TRBV11-1|TRBJ2-1|-
TGTGCCAGCAGCCATAACCTACTCAATGAGCAGTTCTTC
CASSHNLLNEQFF
>-|TRBV29-1|TRBJ2-5|-
TGCAGCGTTGAGTTGGGGGGAGAGACCCAGTACTTC
CSVELGGETQYF
>-|TRBV2|TRBJ2-1|-
TGTGCCAGCAGTGTGATTAAATCTTGGGGGGACGGGGACTACAATGAGCAGTTCTTC
CASSVIKSWGDGDYNEQFF
>TRBD2|TRBV5-6|TRBJ2-7|-
TGTGCCAGCAGCTGGCCCCTAGCGGGACAATACGAGCAGTACTTC
CASSWPLAGQYEQYF
>TRBD1|TRBV28|TRBJ1-5|-
TGTGCCAGCAGGGACTTTGACAGGGGAGATCAGCCCCAGCATTTT
CASRDFDRGDQPQHF
>TRBD2|TRBV29-1|TRBJ2-3|-
TGCAGCGTTCCCGGAGGGGACTACCCGGTGGTCTCAGATACGCAGTATTTT
CSVPGGDYPVVSDTQYF
>-|TRBV7-2|TRBJ2-7|-
TGTGCCAGCAGCTTAGCGGGGCTAAGCTCCTACGAGCAGTACTTC
CASSLAGLSSYEQYF
>-|TRBV19|TRBJ1-1|-
TGTGCCAGTAGATACACGGGGGACACTGAAGCTTTCTTT
CASRYTGDTEAFF
>-|TRBV30|TRBJ1-1|-
TGTGCCTCAGTCTACACTGAAGCTTTCTTT
CASVYTEAFF
>TRBD1|TRBV7-3|TRBJ2-1|-
TGTGCCAGCAGCTCCGGACAGGGGGCCAAGGGTGAGCAGTTCTTC
CASSSGQGAKGEQFF
>TRBD2|TRBV3-1/TRBV3-2|TRBJ2-3|-
TGTGCCAGCAGCCTACGGACTAGCGGGAGTACCACAGATACGCAGTATTTT
CASSLRTSGSTTDTQYF
>TRBD2|TRBV5-4|TRBJ2-1|-
TGTGCCAGCAGCCCGGGACTAGCGGGAGTTAATGAGCAGTTCTTC
CASSPGLAGVNEQFF
>TRBD2|TRBV19|TRBJ2-4|once
TGTGCCAGTACCCCAGGCTGGACTAGCGGGAGGGCCGTCGGCAAAAACATTCAGTACTTC
CASTPGWTSGRAVGKNIQYF
>TRBD1|TRBV6-2/TRBV6-3|TRBJ2-7|-
TGTGCCAGCAGTTACGCTTTAAGGACAGGGTTCTACGAGCAGTACTTC
CASSYALRTGFYEQYF
>TRBD2|TRBV4-1|TRBJ2-7|-
TGCGCCAGCATCCCAGGCGGGGGGGACTACGAGCAGTACTTC
CASIPGGGDYEQYF
>TRBD2|TRBV15|TRBJ2-2|-
TGTGCCACCGGGTCCGGGAGGATGAACACCGGGGAGCTGTTTTTT
CATGSGRMNTGELFF
>-|TRBV4-1|TRBJ1-1|once
TGCGCCAGCAGCCAAGGCGTCGGTGAAGCTTTCTTT
CASSQGVGEAFF
>-|TRBV28|TRBJ2-5|-
TGTGCCAGCAGTTTAAAATGGCGGGACGAGACCCAGTACTTC
CASSLKWRDETQYF
>TRBD2|TRBV4-1|TRBJ2-5|-
TGCGCCAGCAGCCAGGAGACTAGCATAGAGACCCAGTACTTC
CASSQETSIETQYF
>TRBD2|TRBV7-9|TRBJ2-1|-
TGTGCCAGCAGCACGGGACTAGCGGGATACAATGAGCAGTTCTTC
CASSTGLAGYNEQFF
>-|TRBV5-6|TRBJ2-3|few
TGTGCCAGCAGCTTGGCTATAAGCCCGCAGTATTTT
CASSLAISPQYF
>-|TRBV11-2|TRBJ2-7|-
TGTGCCAGCAGCTTAGTATTAGGGAGAGAGCAGTACTTC
CASSLVLGREQYF
>TRBD2|TRBV7-2|TRBJ2-3|-
TGTGCCAGCACACCAGATAGCGGGAGGCCGCTAGATACGCAGTATTTT
CASTPDSGRPLDTQYF
>-|TRBV23-1|TRBJ2-7|-
TGCGCCAGCACTAAAAAGGGACACCCTGGGTACGAGCAGTACTTC
CASTKKGHPGYEQYF
>TRBD2|TRBV10-3|TRBJ2-3|-
TGTGCCATCAGTGAGTCGGTAGCGGGAGGGCCATTAGATACGCAGTATTTT
CAISESVAGGPLDTQYF
>TRBD1|TRBV28|TRBJ1-2|-
TGTGCCAGCAGACCTACTGGACAGGGGCCGAGAGGTGGCTACACCTTC
CASRPTGQGPRGGYTF